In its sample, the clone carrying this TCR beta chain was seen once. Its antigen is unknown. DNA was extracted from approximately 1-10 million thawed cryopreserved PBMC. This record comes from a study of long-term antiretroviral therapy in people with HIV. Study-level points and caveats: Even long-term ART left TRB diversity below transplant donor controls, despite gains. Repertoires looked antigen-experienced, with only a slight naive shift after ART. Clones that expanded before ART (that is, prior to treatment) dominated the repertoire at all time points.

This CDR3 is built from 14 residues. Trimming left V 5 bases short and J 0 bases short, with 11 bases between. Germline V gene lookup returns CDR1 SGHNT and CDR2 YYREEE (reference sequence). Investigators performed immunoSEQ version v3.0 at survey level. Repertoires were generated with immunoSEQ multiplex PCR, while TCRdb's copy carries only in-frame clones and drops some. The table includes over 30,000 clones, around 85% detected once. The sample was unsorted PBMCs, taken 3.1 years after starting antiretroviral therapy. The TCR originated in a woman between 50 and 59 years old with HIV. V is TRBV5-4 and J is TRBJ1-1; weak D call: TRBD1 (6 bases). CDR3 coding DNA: TGTGCCAGCAGGCCCGGGACAATGAACACTGAAGCTTTCTTT. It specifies CASRPGTMNTEAFF.